This TCR beta chain was obtained from a study of blood T cell repertoires in COVID-19. Background on the study: The cDNA or gDNA used as material had been derived from T cells, B-cell-depleted T cells, or PBMCs.

Cohort assignment relied on participant-reported clinical history. Each recovered donor of Cohort 3 presented with two negative PCRs, clearance, or symptom resolution. Original methodology: Nucleated cell counts were estimated from reference gene primer amplification. The table came from immunoSEQ multiplex PCR; TCRdb's copy has only in-frame clones and leaves some out. The V and J calls and clone size were taken over from that table, and D and trimming were inferred from the DNA. The table includes around 480,000 clones, about nine tenths detected once. This TCR came from a woman under 30 who had recovered from COVID-19. Sequencing was performed on PBMCs or T cells enriched from blood (not recorded which).

DNA for the CDR3: TGTGCCAGCAGTGTATCGGGTTCTTATAGCAATCAGCCCCAGCATTTT. Encoded protein: CASSVSGSYSNQPQHF. V and J are TRBV2 and TRBJ1-5; D gene ambiguous. Germline CDR1 and CDR2: SNHLY and FYNNEI. The ends were cut back, 4 bases at V and 0 bases at J, with 13 bases in the middle. The CDR3 has 16 residues.